These 32 T cell receptor beta chains were sequenced from one sample in a study of control samples from healthy donors and cancer patients. Sequenced by immunoSEQ multiplex PCR; TCRdb stores in-frame clones only, minus some. The table shows 120,000 to 150,000 clones, with about 91% occurring only once. The sample consisted of blood. The receptors shown here come from a man in his thirties or forties in good health.

CDR3 sequence reads: CASSTGTGAGYTF. As DNA, the CDR3 is TGTGCCAGTAGTACCGGGACAGGGGCTGGCTACACCTTC. The V and J genes are TRBV19 and TRBJ1-2, with TRBD1 matching over 10 bases. The V and J ends lost 4 bases and 7 bases, in that order; junction bases with no gene match: 3. The CDR3 runs 13 residues. CDR1 and CDR2 from the germline V gene are LNHDA and SQIVND (reference sequence).

V usage is TRBV10-1 and J usage is TRBJ2-7; D is ambiguous. V was shortened by 4 bases and J by 2 bases, with 12 bases between the two germline ends. Germline assignment: CDR1 WNHNN and CDR2 SYGVQD (reference sequence). CDR3 size: 14 residues. The CDR3 nucleotides read TGCGCCAGCAGTGCCCAGGCTGTCACCTACGAGCAGTACTTC. Residues: CASSAQAVTYEQYF.

CDR3 bases: TGTGCCAGCAGCGGTAGTGCGTCGGGGCATGAAAAACTGTTTTTT. It yields the protein CASSGSASGHEKLFF. The rearrangement links TRBV11-2 to TRBJ1-4, with D possibly being TRBD1 (5 bases). The V and J ends lost 5 bases and 6 bases respectively, with 16 bases between them. The V gene's germline CDR1 is SGHAT and CDR2 FQNNGV. The CDR3 runs 15 residues.

V usage is TRBV24-1 and J usage is TRBJ2-3; a weak D match, TRBD1 (5 bases). The length of the CDR3 is 19 residues. Trimming stripped 0 bases from V and 2 bases from J, with 20 bases between. CDR1 KGHDR and CDR2 SFDVKD come from the germline V gene. Here the CDR3 DNA reads TGTGCCACCAGTGATTTGAGGGGTGGTGGAATTGGACACACAGATACGCAGTATTTT. This translates into CATSDLRGGGIGHTDTQYF.

V gene TRBV14 combines with J gene TRBJ2-7; D unclear. The CDR3 length is 13 residues. Deletions cut 1 base from V and 0 bases from J, with 4 bases between. Per the germline V gene, CDR1 is SGHDN and CDR2 is FVKESK. The DNA for the CDR3 is TGTGCCAGCAGCCAAGTCCCCTCCTACGAGCAGTACTTC. This gives the protein CASSQVPSYEQYF.

The chain carries TRBV5-5 and TRBJ1-5; 7 nucleotides align to TRBD1. V gave up 2 bases and J gave up 2 bases; unmatched junction bases: 4. This CDR3 is 15 amino acids long. Germline V gives CDR1 SGHKS, CDR2 YYEKEE (reference sequence). Here the CDR3 DNA reads TGTGCCAGCAGCTTAGCAGGGGGTGGCAATCAGCCCCAGCATTTT. Its protein is CASSLAGGGNQPQHF.

This clone is a singleton in its sample. The chain couples TRBV5-6 to TRBJ2-7; D may be TRBD1 or TRBD2 (5 bases each). The CDR3 has 15 amino acids. In germline, CDR1 is SGHDT, CDR2 YYEEEE. The V gene lost 4 bases and the J gene lost 3 bases, with 17 bases spanning the gap. The CDR3 protein is CASSLVRGWDYEQYF. Here the CDR3 DNA reads TGTGCCAGCAGCCTTGTGAGGGGATGGGACTACGAGCAGTACTTC.

The chain employs TRBV28 and TRBJ1-6; D remains ambiguous. CDR3 length: 13 amino acids. With 5 bases removed from V and 4 bases from J, the gap between germline ends came to 6 bases. Germline-derived CDR1 and CDR2 are MDHEN and SYDVKM. The CDR3 coding sequence is TGTGCCAGCAGTCCCCTTTATAATTCACCCCTCCACTTT. It translates to CASSPLYNSPLHF.

The V gene is TRBV24-1, the J gene TRBJ1-3; 8 bases fit TRBD1. CDR3 size: 17 residues. The germline V gene encodes CDR1 KGHDR and CDR2 SFDVKD. After removal of 3 bases from V and 0 bases from J, the junction contained 6 bases not matched to a gene. The CDR3 loop is CATSDGDRFSSGNTIYF. The CDR3 DNA sequence: TGTGCCACCAGTGATGGGGACAGGTTCAGCTCTGGAAACACCATATATTTT.

This clone came up once. The genes are TRBV30 and TRBJ1-6; 7 bases match TRBD1. This CDR3 is 14 amino acids long. V trimming: 3 bases; J trimming: 3 bases; junction bases outside the gene matches: 2. Germline V gene sequence: CDR1 GTSNPN, CDR2 SVGIG (reference sequence). The CDR3 spells CAWRRDSYNSPLHF. CDR3 nucleotide sequence: TGTGCCTGGAGGAGGGACAGCTATAATTCACCCCTCCACTTT.

The chain combines TRBV30 with TRBJ1-5, with D perhaps matching TRBD1 (6 bases). The V end lost 3 bases, the J end lost 9 bases, and 15 bases lay between the germline ends. Germline-derived CDR1 and CDR2 are GTSNPN and SVGIG (reference sequence). The CDR3 is made up of 13 amino acids. The CDR3 here is CAWSDGQTGPQHF. As DNA, the CDR3 is TGTGCCTGGAGCGATGGCCAGACAGGGCCCCAGCATTTT.

The chain combines TRBV9 with TRBJ1-5, with no clear D. This CDR3 has 15 residues. From germline, CDR1 is SGDLS and CDR2 YYNGEE. V was clipped by 0 bases and J by 5 bases, with 12 bases between them. The chain's CDR3 is CASSVGAWGDQPQHF. The CDR3 DNA reads TGTGCCAGCAGCGTAGGCGCTTGGGGAGATCAGCCCCAGCATTTT.

The genes are TRBV11-2 and TRBJ2-5; TRBD1 might be the D (7 bases). The CDR3 loop spans 15 amino acids. Trimming removed 5 bases from V and 1 base from J, with 14 bases in between. Germline V CDR1 and CDR2: SGHAT, FQNNGV. The DNA of the CDR3 is TGTGCCAGCAGCCAGGGACAGACTAGCCAAGAGACCCAGTACTTC. As protein: CASSQGQTSQETQYF.

The genes are TRBV7-9 and TRBJ2-7, with D unclear. Germline values: CDR1 SEHNR, CDR2 FQNEAQ (reference sequence). There are 16 residues in the CDR3. The V and J ends lost 2 bases and 2 bases respectively, with 16 bases between them. The CDR3 DNA sequence: TGTGCCAGCAGCTTAACGGCCGTTTCGCGCACCTACGAGCAGTACTTC. Its protein is CASSLTAVSRTYEQYF.

The chain employs TRBV6-5 and TRBJ2-7, with a possible D match to TRBD1 (5 bases). This CDR3 has 14 residues. The ends were cut back, 6 bases at V and 3 bases at J, with 15 bases in the middle. Germline loops: CDR1 MNHEY, CDR2 SVGAGI. CDR3 bases: TGTGCCAGCAGCAGACCGGACAAGAACTACGAGCAGTACTTC. Translation gives CASSRPDKNYEQYF.

V usage is TRBV20-1 and J usage is TRBJ1-6; D possibly corresponds to TRBD1 (5 bases). Germline V gene data show CDR1 as DFQATT and CDR2 as SNEGSKA (reference sequence). Trimming took off 3 bases at V and 5 bases at J, with 11 bases between the two ends. CDR3 size: 14 residues. This CDR3 reads CSASSRGDNSPLHF. The CDR3 DNA reads as TGCAGTGCTAGTAGTCGGGGGGATAATTCACCCCTCCACTTT.

The table lists this clone with a count of one. V is TRBV19 and J is TRBJ2-5, with D perhaps TRBD2 (6 bases). The CDR3 runs 16 residues. Trimming stripped 6 bases from V and 0 bases from J, with 17 bases between. Germline loops: CDR1 LNHDA, CDR2 SQIVND (reference sequence). Here the CDR3 DNA reads TGTGCCAGTAGCCATCTGGCGGGGCACTACCAAGAGACCCAGTACTTC. Amino acid sequence: CASSHLAGHYQETQYF.

This clone was detected once. The chain recombines TRBV11-2 with TRBJ2-3, with 15 positions matching TRBD2. The junction had 5 bases not matched to a gene; V was cut back by 1 base and J by 0 bases. Germline loops: CDR1 SGHAT, CDR2 FQNNGV. The CDR3 is made up of 19 amino acids. The CDR3 loop reads CASSLVGLAGGPSTDTQYF. The CDR3 nucleotides read TGTGCCAGCAGCTTAGTGGGACTAGCGGGGGGCCCCAGCACAGATACGCAGTATTTT.

The CDR3 DNA is TGTGCCAGCAGCGCCGGGACAGGGTCAGTCGAGCAGTTCTTC. Translating it yields CASSAGTGSVEQFF. J is TRBJ2-1 and V is TRBV9; 9 positions match TRBD1. The CDR3 loop spans 14 amino acids. V lost 3 bases to trimming and J lost 10 bases; unmatched junction nucleotides: 8. CDR1 is SGDLS, CDR2 YYNGEE, per germline. Filled out from reference TRBV9 and TRBJ2-1, the complete variable domain reads DSGVTQTPKHLITATGQRVTLRCSPRSGDLSVYWYQQSLDQGLQFLIQYYNGEERAKGNILERFSAQQFPDLHSELNLSSLELGDSALYFCASSAGTGSVEQFFGPGTRLTVL.

The chain is built from TRBV19 and TRBJ2-3; 16 bases are a match to TRBD2. The germline V gene encodes CDR1 LNHDA and CDR2 SQIVND (reference sequence). The CDR3 is 17 amino acids. J was trimmed by 4 bases and V by 3 bases; bases with no gene match: 4. The CDR3 loop is CASSIGTSGGAPDTQYF. The CDR3, as DNA: TGTGCCAGTAGTATCGGGACTAGCGGGGGGGCACCAGATACGCAGTATTTT.

The chain has TRBV7-9 and TRBJ1-4; D not resolved. This CDR3 spans 16 amino acids. Looked up from germline, CDR1 is SEHNR and CDR2 is FQNEAQ (reference sequence). Trimming cost V 11 bases and J 0 bases, with 19 bases left between them. For the CDR3, the DNA is TGTGCCTCAGCAGGTAAAACGGTTGCAACTAATGAAAAACTGTTTTTT. Protein: CASAGKTVATNEKLFF.

The chain carries TRBV5-1 and TRBJ2-7; tentative D call: TRBD2 (5 bases). The CDR3 length is 15 residues. Trimming shortened V by 1 base and J by 4 bases, and 15 bases separated the two germline ends. Germline CDR1 reads SGHRS; CDR2 reads YFSETQ. CDR3 sequence (DNA): TGCGCCAGCAGCTTGTCTTTTGTCGGAGGTTACGAGCAGTACTTC. It encodes CASSLSFVGGYEQYF.

The V and J genes are TRBV7-9 and TRBJ1-2; D is ambiguous. The CDR3 is 17 residues long. Between the trimmed V and J ends, which lost 5 bases and 0 bases, there was a span of 19 bases. The germline gives CDR1 SEHNR, CDR2 FQNEAQ (reference sequence). CDR3 protein: CASSPPEGIETNYGYTF. The CDR3 nucleotides are TGTGCCAGCAGCCCCCCAGAAGGCATAGAAACTAACTATGGCTACACCTTC.

This chain connects TRBV28 to TRBJ1-2; perhaps TRBD1 as D (5 bases). V shed 1 base and J shed 1 base, with 16 bases lying between them. The CDR3 runs to 17 residues. The germline V gene encodes CDR1 MDHEN and CDR2 SYDVKM. The CDR3, as DNA: TGTGCCAGCAGTTTATTCATCGGGGGTCAGGATAACTATGGCTACACCTTC. Translation: CASSLFIGGQDNYGYTF.

CDR3 bases: TGTGCCAGCAGCCCTAGGGGAGATACGCAGTATTTT. This translates into CASSPRGDTQYF. This rearrangement joins TRBV27 to TRBJ2-3; D is perhaps TRBD1 (5 bases). With 6 bases removed from V and 5 bases from J, the gap between germline ends came to 9 bases. Per germline, CDR1 MNHEY and CDR2 SMNVEV (reference sequence). The CDR3 loop spans 12 amino acids.

This clone was seen a handful of times. V and J are TRBV19 and TRBJ2-7; 8 nucleotides match TRBD1. Germline CDR1 is LNHDA and CDR2 is SQIVND (reference sequence). This CDR3 is built from 15 residues. With 5 bases clipped from V and 2 bases from J, the junction kept 8 bases outside the gene matches. The CDR3 sequence is CASSSGTGHPYEQYF. CDR3 bases: TGTGCCAGTAGTTCCGGGACAGGCCATCCCTACGAGCAGTACTTC. Full variable domain (outside the CDR3, taken from reference TRBV19 and TRBJ2-7): DGGITQSPKYLFRKEGQNVTLSCEQNLNHDAMYWYRQDPGQGLRLIYYSQIVNDFQKGDIAEGYSVSREKKESFPLTVTSAQKNPTAFYLCASSSGTGHPYEQYFGPGTRLTVT.

The rearrangement links TRBV7-4 to TRBJ2-1; D might be TRBD2 (7 bases). The CDR3 is 15 amino acids. Between the trimmed V and J ends, which lost 1 base and 4 bases, there was a span of 11 bases. Germline V gene lookup returns CDR1 SGHVT and CDR2 SQSDAQ. In DNA, the CDR3 is TGTGCCAGCAGCTTAGTTGGGGGGGCGTACAATGAGCAGTTCTTC. Translation gives CASSLVGGAYNEQFF.

Only one count was recorded for this clone. Here the CDR3 reads CASSIDLRGHDYTF. Here the CDR3 DNA reads TGTGCCAGTAGTATAGATCTAAGGGGCCACGACTACACCTTC. J is TRBJ1-2 and V is TRBV19, with TRBD1 as a possible D gene (5 bases). The CDR3 loop spans 14 amino acids. Trimming removed 0 bases from V and 10 bases from J, with 15 bases in between. The germline V gene has CDR1 LNHDA and CDR2 SQIVND (reference sequence).

V gene TRBV24-1 combines with J gene TRBJ1-1; D remains unclear. V was shortened by 1 base and J by 5 bases, with 7 bases between the two germline ends. Germline CDR1 and CDR2: KGHDR and SFDVKD. CDR3 size: 13 residues. The CDR3 DNA reads as TGTGCCACCAGTGATTTAGGTGCGACTGAAGCTTTCTTT. Its protein product is CATSDLGATEAFF.

The rearrangement uses TRBV6-1 and TRBJ2-7; D call uncertain. Per germline, CDR1 MNHNS and CDR2 SASEGT. The V gene lost 3 bases and the J gene lost 0 bases, with 3 bases spanning the gap. This CDR3 contains 12 residues. As DNA, the CDR3 is TGTGCCAGCAGTGAGAGCTCCTACGAGCAGTACTTC. As protein: CASSESSYEQYF.

The chain couples TRBV14 to TRBJ2-7; maybe TRBD2 (6 bases). V lost 4 bases to trimming and J lost 2 bases, with 12 bases between them. The CDR3 consists of 14 residues. The germline CDR1 and CDR2 sequences are SGHDN and FVKESK. The chain's CDR3 is CASSRMGGPYEQYF. DNA for the CDR3: TGTGCCAGCAGCCGTATGGGGGGACCCTACGAGCAGTACTTC.

The chain links TRBV3-1 (or the pseudogene TRBV3-2) to TRBJ1-1; perhaps TRBD1 as D (6 bases). Trimming removed 0 bases at V and 3 bases at J, with 11 bases between. The germline V gene has CDR1 LGHDT and CDR2 YNNKEL (reference sequence). The CDR3 extends over 15 amino acids. The CDR3 region is CASSQDPGADTEAFF. The CDR3 nucleotides are TGTGCCAGCAGCCAAGATCCGGGGGCCGACACTGAAGCTTTCTTT.